This is a list of T cell receptor beta chains from one sample in a study of blood T cell repertoires in COVID-19. Produced via immunoSEQ multiplex PCR; TCRdb's table is partial and in-frame only. The sample yields around 230,000 clones, approximately 82% seen once. Specimen: peripheral blood. These receptors were collected from a woman between 45 and 65 years old with acute or convalescent COVID-19. CDR3s include the opening cysteine and the closing phenylalanine or tryptophan. The D gene is left open where the match is weak. Part of the rows lack a size; the others show once, few, many or a class for expanded clones.

d_gene	v_gene	j_gene	len	abundance	CDR3nt	CDR3aa
TRBD1	TRBV10-3	TRBJ2-7	14	NA	TGTGCCATCAGTGATTATGGACAGGGTGACGAGCAGTACTTC	CAISDYGQGDEQYF
TRBD1	TRBV5-4	TRBJ2-5	14	NA	TGTGCCAGCAGCTTACAGGGGGAACAAGAGACCCAGTACTTC	CASSLQGEQETQYF
TRBD1	TRBV19	TRBJ1-5	19	NA	TGTGCCAGTAGTAGCCCCCGGACAGGAGGTTTATCGGGCAATCAGCCCCAGCATTTT	CASSSPRTGGLSGNQPQHF
NA	TRBV18	TRBJ1-4	14	NA	TGTGCCAGCTCACTCCTAGGTGGAGGTGAAAAACTGTTTTTT	CASSLLGGGEKLFF
NA	TRBV5-1	TRBJ2-7	14	NA	TGCGCCAGCAGCCCGACAGGTCGCTTCTACGAGCAGTACTTC	CASSPTGRFYEQYF
NA	TRBV30	TRBJ1-5	13	NA	TGTGCCTGGACAGGGGACCGGAATCAGCCCCAGCATTTT	CAWTGDRNQPQHF
NA	TRBV2	TRBJ1-1	13	NA	TGTGCCAGCAGTGAACAAGGGAGCACTGAAGCTTTCTTT	CASSEQGSTEAFF
TRBD2	TRBV19	TRBJ2-2	15	NA	TGTGCCAGTAGTCTGAGCGGGAAATGGTCCGGGGAGCTGTTTTTT	CASSLSGKWSGELFF
TRBD1	TRBV27	TRBJ1-6	18	NA	TGTGCCAGCAGTTTAAAACGACAGGGTCATCGGGATAATTCACCCCTCCACTTT	CASSLKRQGHRDNSPLHF
NA	TRBV12-1	TRBJ2-7	18	NA	TGTGCCAGCAGCTTCCTGGTATTGGCGGGACTCGAAGACTACGAGCAGTACTTC	CASSFLVLAGLEDYEQYF
NA	TRBV28	TRBJ2-1	18	NA	TGTGCCAGCAACACCCCCCAGGGGATACTGTCCTCCTACAATGAGCAGTTCTTC	CASNTPQGILSSYNEQFF
NA	TRBV7-3	TRBJ2-5	15	NA	TGTGCCAGCAGTCCTGGGGGCGGGAGCACAGAGACCCAGTACTTC	CASSPGGGSTETQYF
TRBD2	TRBV5-1	TRBJ2-7	17	many	TGCGCCAGCAGCTTGGGGCCCTGGCGGGAGGGGTCCTACGAGCAGTACTTC	CASSLGPWREGSYEQYF
NA	TRBV5-1	TRBJ1-4	14	NA	TGCGCCAGCAGAGCTGACAGTATTAATGAAAAACTGTTTTTT	CASRADSINEKLFF
TRBD2	TRBV3-1/TRBV3-2	TRBJ2-5	15	few	TGTGCCAGCAGCCAAGGGAGGACTAGCGAGAAGACCCAGTACTTC	CASSQGRTSEKTQYF
TRBD1	TRBV2	TRBJ2-6	17	NA	TGTGCCAGCAGTCCTACGGGACAGGGCTCTGGGGCCAACGTCCTGACTTTC	CASSPTGQGSGANVLTF
NA	TRBV19	TRBJ1-1	14	NA	TGTGCCAGTAGTATTGATGGCAGAACAACTGAAGCTTTCTTT	CASSIDGRTTEAFF
NA	TRBV19	TRBJ1-2	15	NA	TGTGCCAGTAGTATAGGCAGAACCGCTAACTATGGCTACACCTTC	CASSIGRTANYGYTF
NA	TRBV5-8	TRBJ1-2	17	NA	TGTGCCAGCAGCTGGGGGGGGGCGTACAGACCGAGGGATGGCTACACCTTC	CASSWGGAYRPRDGYTF
NA	TRBV7-2	TRBJ2-7	14	few	TGTGCCAGCAGCCCAACTCTCACGACCTACGAGCAGTACTTC	CASSPTLTTYEQYF
NA	TRBV6-5	TRBJ2-5	15	once	TGTGCCAGCAGCGGTTCCAGGGAATCTCAAGAGACCCAGTACTTC	CASSGSRESQETQYF
NA	TRBV25-1	TRBJ1-1	14	NA	TGTGCCAGCAGGGGGGGAGGGGAGGTAGCTGAAGCTTTCTTT	CASRGGGEVAEAFF
TRBD2	TRBV5-1	TRBJ2-7	16	NA	TGCGCCAGCAACGTGGGGACTAGCGGGAGAAGTGACGAGCAGTACTTC	CASNVGTSGRSDEQYF
NA	TRBV28	TRBJ1-5	15	few	TGTGCCAGCAGTTTAGCCCCGGGGGGCGTGCAGCCCCAGCATTTT	CASSLAPGGVQPQHF
TRBD1	TRBV29-1	TRBJ2-7	16	NA	TGCAGCGTTGAAGGAAACCCGGGACAGGGGGCGTACGAGCAGTACTTC	CSVEGNPGQGAYEQYF
NA	TRBV19	TRBJ1-4	14	NA	TGTGCCACCTCTGGCGGGCAGTCTGTTCGGAAACTGTTTTTT	CATSGGQSVRKLFF
NA	TRBV6-5	TRBJ1-3	14	NA	TGTGCCAGCAGAACGGGGGTCAGTCGAAACACCATATATTTT	CASRTGVSRNTIYF
NA	TRBV19	TRBJ2-2	13	NA	TGTGCCAGTACTGGGCAATACGCCGGGGAGCTGTTTTTT	CASTGQYAGELFF
NA	TRBV2	TRBJ2-3	14	NA	TGTGCCAGCCGTCCTCGGACAAGCACAGATACGCAGTATTTT	CASRPRTSTDTQYF
NA	TRBV11-2	TRBJ1-4	13	NA	TGTGCCAGCAGCTTAGAACCGGGGGAAAAACTGTTTTTT	CASSLEPGEKLFF
TRBD2	TRBV3-1/TRBV3-2	TRBJ2-2	14	NA	TGTGCCAGCAGCCAGGGACTAGGCACCGGGGAGCTGTTTTTT	CASSQGLGTGELFF
NA	TRBV4-1	TRBJ1-4	16	NA	TGCGCCAGCAGCCAAGAGGCCGGGGGTTCTAATGAAAAACTGTTTTTT	CASSQEAGGSNEKLFF
NA	TRBV4-1	TRBJ1-4	14	few	TGCGCCAGCACGGGAGACAGAATCGGCGAAAAACTGTTTTTT	CASTGDRIGEKLFF
TRBD1	TRBV5-8	TRBJ2-7	13	NA	TGTGCCAGCAGCCCCGCTTGGGGACAGGCCCAGTACTTC	CASSPAWGQAQYF
TRBD1	TRBV29-1	TRBJ2-7	14	NA	TGCAGCGTTAGGGACAGGGGCATTTCCTACGAGCAGTACTTC	CSVRDRGISYEQYF
TRBD1	TRBV6-2/TRBV6-3	TRBJ2-4	13	few	TGTGCCAGCTGCCGGACAGGGGCAAACATTCAGTACTTC	CASCRTGANIQYF
TRBD1	TRBV29-1	TRBJ2-3	15	NA	TGCAGCATCGGACAGGAAGGATTTTTCACAGATACGCAGTATTTT	CSIGQEGFFTDTQYF